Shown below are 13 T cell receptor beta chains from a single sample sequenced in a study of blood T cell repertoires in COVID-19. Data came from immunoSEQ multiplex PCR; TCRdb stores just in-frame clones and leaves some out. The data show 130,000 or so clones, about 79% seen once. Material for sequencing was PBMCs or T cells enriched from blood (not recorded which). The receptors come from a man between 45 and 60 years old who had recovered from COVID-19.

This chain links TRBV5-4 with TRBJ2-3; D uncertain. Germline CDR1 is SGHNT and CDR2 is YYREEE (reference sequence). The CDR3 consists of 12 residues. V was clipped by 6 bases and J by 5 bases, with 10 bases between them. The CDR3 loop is CASNGPVDTQYF. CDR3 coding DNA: TGTGCCAGCAATGGCCCTGTAGATACGCAGTATTTT.

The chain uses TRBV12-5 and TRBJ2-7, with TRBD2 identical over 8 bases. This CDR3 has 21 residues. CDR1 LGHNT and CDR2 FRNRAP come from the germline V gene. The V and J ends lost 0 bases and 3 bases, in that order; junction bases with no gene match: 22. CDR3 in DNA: TGTGCTAGTGGTTTGGTTTTGGTTCGGGCGGGGGGCCGCCTCCCGCACTACGAGCAGTACTTC. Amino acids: CASGLVLVRAGGRLPHYEQYF. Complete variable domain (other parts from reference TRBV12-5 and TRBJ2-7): DARVTQTPRHKVTEMGQEVTMRCQPILGHNTVFWYRQTMMQGLELLAYFRNRAPLDDSGMPKDRFSAEMPDATLATLKIQPSEPRDSAVYFCASGLVLVRAGGRLPHYEQYFGPGTRLTVT.

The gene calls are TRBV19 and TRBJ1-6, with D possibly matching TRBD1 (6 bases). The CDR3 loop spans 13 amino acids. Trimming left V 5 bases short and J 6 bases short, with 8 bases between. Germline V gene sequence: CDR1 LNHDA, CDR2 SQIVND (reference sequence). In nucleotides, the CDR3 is TGTGCCAGTAGTGGACAGAGTAATTCACCCCTCCACTTT. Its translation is CASSGQSNSPLHF.

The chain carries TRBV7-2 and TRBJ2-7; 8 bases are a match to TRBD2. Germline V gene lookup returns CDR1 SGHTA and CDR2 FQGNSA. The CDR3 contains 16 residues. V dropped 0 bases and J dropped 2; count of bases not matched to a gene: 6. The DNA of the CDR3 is TGTGCCAGCAGCTTAGCGTCGGGCGGGGGGCCCTACGAGCAGTACTTC. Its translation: CASSLASGGGPYEQYF.

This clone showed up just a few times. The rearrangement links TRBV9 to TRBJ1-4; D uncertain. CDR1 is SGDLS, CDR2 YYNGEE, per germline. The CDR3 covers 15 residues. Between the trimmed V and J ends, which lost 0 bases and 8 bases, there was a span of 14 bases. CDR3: CASSVGFGVQEKLFF. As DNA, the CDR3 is TGTGCCAGCAGCGTAGGGTTCGGGGTACAGGAAAAACTGTTTTTT.

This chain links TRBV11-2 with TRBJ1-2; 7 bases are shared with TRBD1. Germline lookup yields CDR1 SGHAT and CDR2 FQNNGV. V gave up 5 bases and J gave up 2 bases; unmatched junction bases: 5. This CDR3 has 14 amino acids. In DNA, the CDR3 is TGTGCCAGCAGCCCTTCGACAGGGAACTATGGCTACACCTTC. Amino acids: CASSPSTGNYGYTF.

As DNA, the CDR3 is TGTGCCAGCAGTTTGGGGCGCTCTGGGGCCAACGTCCTGACTTTC. Its protein product is CASSLGRSGANVLTF. V usage is TRBV6-6 and J usage is TRBJ2-6; possibly TRBD1 for D (5 bases). The CDR3 has 15 amino acids. Germline CDR1 reads MNHNY; CDR2 reads SVGAGI (reference sequence). With 4 bases removed from V and 0 bases from J, the gap between germline ends came to 7 bases.

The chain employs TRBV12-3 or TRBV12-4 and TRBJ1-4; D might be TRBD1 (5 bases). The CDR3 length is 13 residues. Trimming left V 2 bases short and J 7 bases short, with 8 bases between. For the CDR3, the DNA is TGTGCCAGCAGTTTATTCAGGGCTGAAAAACTGTTTTTT. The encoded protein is CASSLFRAEKLFF.

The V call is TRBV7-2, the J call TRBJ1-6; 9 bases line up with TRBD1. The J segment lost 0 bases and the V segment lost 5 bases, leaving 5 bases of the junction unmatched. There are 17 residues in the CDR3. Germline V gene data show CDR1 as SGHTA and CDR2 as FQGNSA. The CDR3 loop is CASSRGQGVSYNSPLHF. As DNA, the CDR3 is TGTGCCAGCAGCAGGGGACAGGGTGTCTCCTATAATTCACCCCTCCACTTT.

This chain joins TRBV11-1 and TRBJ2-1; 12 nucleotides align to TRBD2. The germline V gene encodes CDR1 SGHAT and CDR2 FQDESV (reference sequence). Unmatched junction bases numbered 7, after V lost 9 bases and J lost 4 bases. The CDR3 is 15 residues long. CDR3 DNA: TGTGCCAGTCTACCCGGGACTAGCGGGTACAATGAGCAGTTCTTC. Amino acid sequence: CASLPGTSGYNEQFF.

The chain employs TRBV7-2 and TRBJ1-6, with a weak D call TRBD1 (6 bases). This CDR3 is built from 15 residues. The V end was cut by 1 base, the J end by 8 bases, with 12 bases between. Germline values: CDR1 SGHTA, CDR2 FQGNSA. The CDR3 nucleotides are TGTGCCAGCAGCTTAGGAGGGACAACGGATTCACCCCTCCACTTT. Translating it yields CASSLGGTTDSPLHF.

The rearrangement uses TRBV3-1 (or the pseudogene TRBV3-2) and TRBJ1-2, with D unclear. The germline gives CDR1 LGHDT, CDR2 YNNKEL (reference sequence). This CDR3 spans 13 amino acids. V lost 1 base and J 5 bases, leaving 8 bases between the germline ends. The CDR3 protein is CASSQVQTYGYTF. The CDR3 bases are TGTGCCAGCAGCCAAGTTCAGACTTATGGCTACACCTTC.

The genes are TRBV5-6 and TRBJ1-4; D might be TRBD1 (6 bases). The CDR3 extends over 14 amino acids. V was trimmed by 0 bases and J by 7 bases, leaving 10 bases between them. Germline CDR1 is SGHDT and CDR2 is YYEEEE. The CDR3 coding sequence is TGTGCCAGCAGCTTGGGCCAGGGGAGTGAAAAACTGTTTTTT. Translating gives CASSLGQGSEKLFF.